The source of this T cell receptor beta chain is a study of cytomegalovirus exposure and HLA in healthy donors. Study observations and caveats: Highly shared sequence variants in one cluster were likely a sequencing artifact.

With 60 Vbeta and 13 Jbeta primers, the PCR was carried out. Only in-frame clones appear in the TCRdb table, and some are missing; sequencing was by immunoSEQ multiplex PCR. The sample has tens of thousands of clones. Regarding this clone: Its cognate antigen is unknown.

The length of the CDR3 is 13 residues. V dropped 5 bases and J dropped 2 bases, with 6 bases sitting between them. Germline lookup yields CDR1 MNHEY and CDR2 SVGAGI. Sequences were obtained from PBMCs. The chain joins TRBV6-5 to TRBJ2-2; TRBD1 might be the D (5 bases). This sequence originates from a man in his late teens or twenties in good health and CMV-seropositive. CDR3 sequence (DNA): TGTGCCAGCAGTCAGGGTAACACCGGGGAGCTGTTTTTT. Translating gives CASSQGNTGELFF.